These 5 T cell receptor beta chains were sequenced from one sample in a study of blood T cell repertoires in COVID-19. Assay: immunoSEQ multiplex PCR; the TCRdb copy retains only in-frame clones and omits some. Found here are fewer than 250,000 clones, around 90% of them singletons; the top ten hold over 1.5%. The sample comprised peripheral blood. The receptors originated from a man between 65 and 79 years old with acute or convalescent COVID-19.

V and J are TRBV15 and TRBJ2-1; perhaps TRBD1 as D (6 bases). The CDR3 has 16 amino acids. Trimming removed 1 base from V and 7 bases from J, with 17 bases in between. Looked up from germline, CDR1 is LNHNV and CDR2 is YYDKDF (reference sequence). Here the CDR3 DNA reads TGTGCCACCAGCAGAGTTACACAGGGTTATACGAATGAGCAGTTCTTC. This translates into CATSRVTQGYTNEQFF.

The V and J genes are TRBV3-1 (or the pseudogene TRBV3-2) and TRBJ1-4, with 10 nucleotides matching TRBD1. Trimming cost V 6 bases and J 8 bases; bases outside gene matches: 9. The germline CDR1 and CDR2 sequences are LGHDT and YNNKEL (reference sequence). The length of the CDR3 is 15 residues. For the CDR3, the DNA is TGTGCCAGCAGGCCCGGGACAGGGGATCGGGAAAAACTGTTTTTT. This gives the protein CASRPGTGDREKLFF.

This clone is a singleton in its sample. The chain couples TRBV3-1 (or the pseudogene TRBV3-2) to TRBJ1-1; D not resolved. Trimming left V 4 bases short and J 4 bases short, with 19 bases between. CDR1 is LGHDT, CDR2 YNNKEL, per germline (reference sequence). The CDR3 has 16 amino acids. As DNA, the CDR3 is TGTGCCAGCAGCCCCACGGGAGGCAAGAGCGTCACTGAAGCTTTCTTT. Protein product: CASSPTGGKSVTEAFF.

V is TRBV9 and J is TRBJ2-7, with 8 bases that match TRBD1. CDR1 is SGDLS and CDR2 is YYNGEE in the germline V gene. The CDR3 loop spans 13 amino acids. The V segment lost 4 bases and the J segment 7 bases; nucleotides outside the gene matches: 7. The CDR3 loop reads CASSQTGVGEQYF. In DNA, the CDR3 is TGTGCCAGCAGCCAGACAGGGGTAGGGGAGCAGTACTTC.

The chain has TRBV13 and TRBJ2-3; 9 bases map to TRBD2. The CDR3 has 19 amino acids. Unmatched junction bases numbered 15, after V lost 5 bases and J lost 0 bases. CDR1 PRHDT and CDR2 FYEKMQ come from the germline V gene (reference sequence). CDR3 nucleotide sequence: TGTGCCAGCAGCCGGCTAGGGCTAGCGGGACCCTCTAGCACAGATACGCAGTATTTT. It is translated as CASSRLGLAGPSSTDTQYF.